The sequence of this T cell receptor (beta chain) was determined in a study of T-cell reconstitution after alpha-beta-depleted transplantation in children. Study outcomes and limitations: In some patients, recipient T cells and intrathymic progenitors surviving conditioning explained high day-60 diversity.

Germline CDR1 reads KGHSH; CDR2 reads LQKENI. Trimming took off 3 bases at V and 0 bases at J, with 29 bases between the two ends. CDR3 length: 21 residues. Concerning this clonotype: Its antigen is currently unknown.

Unique molecular identifiers tagged the TCRbeta library. MiXCR was run by TCRdb on the PCR reads, yielding one entry per CDR3 protein. This table holds 500,000 or so distinct CDR3 sequences, roughly an eighth found once. The source was PBMCs, mostly from graft donor cells, collected 180 days after TCRalphabeta/CD19-depleted stem cell transplant. The source is a female patient between 2 and 15 years old who had a stem cell transplant for aplastic anemia, so the T cells may come from the graft donor. V is TRBV18 and J is TRBJ1-1; D is uncertain. The CDR3 DNA is TGTGCCAGCTCACCCCTCAACTTTCTACAAGGCCGCCCTCATTTGAACACTGAAGCTTTCTTT. It encodes CASSPLNFLQGRPHLNTEAFF. The full variable domain, rest sourced from reference TRBV18 and TRBJ1-1, is NAGVMQNPRHLVRRRGQEARLRCSPMKGHSHVYWYRQLPEEGLKFMVYLQKENIIDESGMPKERFSAEFPKEGPSILRIQQVVRGDSAAYFCASSPLNFLQGRPHLNTEAFFGQGTRLTVV.